The 28 T cell receptor beta chains given below trace back to one sample, sequenced in a study of cytomegalovirus exposure and HLA in healthy donors. 60 Vbeta and 13 Jbeta primers were used in PCR. Using immunoSEQ multiplex PCR, the repertoire was profiled, and TCRdb retains in-frame clones only, with some absent. The sample lists about 220,000 clones; around 80% were seen once. Sequenced: PBMCs. These receptors all stem from a man between 35 and 55 years old in good health and CMV-seropositive.

Only a few counts were recorded for this clone. CDR3: CASSREGKAGNTIYF. CDR3 in DNA: TGTGCCAGCAGCCGCGAGGGAAAGGCTGGAAACACCATATATTTT. The chain carries TRBV5-6 and TRBJ1-3; D remains ambiguous. CDR3 length: 15 residues. CDR1 is SGHDT and CDR2 is YYEEEE in the germline V gene. V was shortened by 4 bases and J by 2 bases, with 13 bases between the two germline ends.

The chain couples TRBV9 to TRBJ2-3; no definite D call. The V and J ends lost 2 bases and 0 bases respectively, with 7 bases between them. The CDR3 covers 14 residues. Germline V CDR1 and CDR2: SGDLS, YYNGEE. This CDR3 is CASSVAWSTDTQYF. The CDR3 DNA is TGTGCCAGCAGCGTCGCGTGGAGCACAGATACGCAGTATTTT.

This chain uses TRBV19 with TRBJ2-5, with 7 bases aligning to TRBD1. Trimming removed 3 bases from V and 1 base from J; junction bases left unmatched: 11. The CDR3 is 17 residues long. In germline, CDR1 is LNHDA, CDR2 SQIVND (reference sequence). CDR3 bases: TGTGCCAGTAGTATGGAAGGTGTCAGGGGGATCCAAGAGACCCAGTACTTC. Its protein is CASSMEGVRGIQETQYF. The full variable domain, in which reference TRBV19 and TRBJ2-5 provide the parts outside the CDR3, is DGGITQSPKYLFRKEGQNVTLSCEQNLNHDAMYWYRQDPGQGLRLIYYSQIVNDFQKGDIAEGYSVSREKKESFPLTVTSAQKNPTAFYLCASSMEGVRGIQETQYFGPGTRLLVL.

The V and J genes are TRBV18 and TRBJ2-1; 11 bases fit TRBD1. V lost 1 base and J lost 5; bases outside the gene matches: 4. The CDR3 sequence is 16 residues long. Germline loops: CDR1 KGHSH, CDR2 LQKENI. The CDR3 DNA follows: TGTGCCAGCTCACCACTCGGGACAGGGGGGAACAATGAGCAGTTCTTC. Protein: CASSPLGTGGNNEQFF.

This clone was observed once. The rearrangement uses TRBV6-5 and TRBJ2-7; 7 nucleotides agree with TRBD2. The ends lost 6 bases at V and 0 bases at J; junction bases unmatched: 2. Per the germline V gene, CDR1 is MNHEY and CDR2 is SVGAGI. The CDR3 extends over 13 amino acids. CDR3 in amino acids: CASSRGSSYEQYV. CDR3 nucleotide sequence: TGTGCCAGCAGCCGCGGGAGCTCCTACGAGCAGTACGTC.

The chain couples TRBV30 to TRBJ1-5, with 7 nucleotides matching TRBD1. The CDR3 spans 15 residues. The V gene's germline CDR1 is GTSNPN and CDR2 SVGIG (reference sequence). Unmatched junction bases numbered 13, after V lost 4 bases and J lost 7 bases. For the CDR3, the DNA is TGTGCCTGGACGACAGGGTTTGGGAGCAGACAGCCCCAGCATTTT. Protein product: CAWTTGFGSRQPQHF. Combining the CDR3 with reference TRBV30 and TRBJ1-5 gives the whole variable domain SQTIHQWPATLVQPVGSPLSLECTVEGTSNPNLYWYRQAAGRGLQLLFYSVGIGQISSEVPQNLSASRPQDRQFILSSKKLLLSDSGFYLCAWTTGFGSRQPQHFGDGTRLSIL.

This clone is a singleton in its sample. The rearrangement uses TRBV6-5 and TRBJ2-7; 8 positions agree with TRBD2. Per germline, CDR1 MNHEY and CDR2 SVGAGI. This CDR3 has 13 residues. V trimming: 5 bases; J trimming: 4 bases; junction bases outside the gene matches: 4. The CDR3 DNA follows: TGTGCCAGCAGTCCTTCTAGCGGGTACGAGCAGTACTTC. Protein sequence: CASSPSSGYEQYF.

The chain employs TRBV7-3 and TRBJ1-1; no clear D. From germline, CDR1 is SGHTA and CDR2 FQGTGA. This CDR3 spans 13 amino acids. V was clipped by 4 bases and J by 1 base, with 7 bases between them. The CDR3 is CASSSSQNTEAFF. The CDR3 DNA is TGTGCCAGCAGCTCATCCCAGAACACTGAAGCTTTCTTT.

The rearrangement uses TRBV10-2 and TRBJ2-1; D is possibly TRBD1 (6 bases). CDR1 WSHSY and CDR2 SAAADI come from the germline V gene. The CDR3 runs 13 residues. Deletions cut 6 bases from V and 9 bases from J, with 15 bases between. The CDR3 loop is CASSYRAVGEQFF. CDR3 nucleotides: TGCGCCAGCAGCTACAGGGCCGTGGGTGAGCAGTTCTTC.

As concerns this clone: This clone may be a read error of a much larger clone one base away. V and J are TRBV2 and TRBJ2-7, with a tentative D call TRBD1 (6 bases). Trimming shortened V by 5 bases and J by 0 bases, and 11 bases separated the two germline ends. CDR1 SNHLY and CDR2 FYNNEI come from the germline V gene. The CDR3 contains 14 residues. CDR3 DNA sequence: TGTGCCAGCAGTCAACGGGACAACTCCTACGAGCAGTACTTC. Its translation: CASSQRDNSYEQYF. Drawing the rest from reference TRBV2 and TRBJ2-7, the complete variable domain is EPEVTQTPSHQVTQMGQEVILRCVPISNHLYFYWYRQILGQKVEFLVSFYNNEISEKSEIFDDQFSVERPDGSNFTLKIRSTKLEDSAMYFCASSQRDNSYEQYFGPGTRLTVT.

The V and J genes are TRBV30 and TRBJ1-4; 10 positions agree with TRBD1. The CDR3 length is 15 residues. Germline lookup yields CDR1 GTSNPN and CDR2 SVGIG (reference sequence). V dropped 7 bases and J dropped 7; count of bases not matched to a gene: 12. The CDR3 region is CASSRDRGLGEKLFF. CDR3 bases: TGTGCCTCGTCCCGGGACAGGGGACTTGGTGAAAAACTGTTTTTT. Drawing the rest from reference TRBV30 and TRBJ1-4, the complete variable domain is SQTIHQWPATLVQPVGSPLSLECTVEGTSNPNLYWYRQAAGRGLQLLFYSVGIGQISSEVPQNLSASRPQDRQFILSSKKLLLSDSGFYLCASSRDRGLGEKLFFGSGTQLSVL.

This chain connects TRBV9 to TRBJ2-1; 8 bases are a match to TRBD2. V shed 0 bases, J shed 7 bases, and the junction held 9 bases outside the gene matches. The germline CDR1 and CDR2 sequences are SGDLS and YYNGEE. The CDR3 runs 16 residues. CDR3 DNA sequence: TGTGCCAGCAGCGTAGCAGGCGGGAGGCGCCAGAATGAGCAGTTCTTC. Translation: CASSVAGGRRQNEQFF.

The V and J genes are TRBV7-6 and TRBJ2-4, with D possibly matching TRBD2 (5 bases). The ends were cut back, 2 bases at V and 8 bases at J, with 16 bases in the middle. CDR3 length equals 15 residues. Per the germline V gene, CDR1 is SGHVS and CDR2 is FNYEAQ. The CDR3 protein is CASSLTTGSGDIQYF. CDR3 coding DNA: TGTGCCAGCAGCTTAACCACCGGATCCGGGGACATTCAGTACTTC.

The chain recombines TRBV30 with TRBJ1-3, with TRBD1 as a possible D gene (5 bases). Germline CDR1 GTSNPN, CDR2 SVGIG (reference sequence). The ends were cut back, 0 bases at V and 8 bases at J, with 14 bases in the middle. The CDR3 consists of 14 residues. In DNA form, the CDR3 reads TGTGCCTGGAGTGTAAGACTTACAGGAGACACCATATATTTT. Amino acids: CAWSVRLTGDTIYF.

This sequence joins TRBV12-5 and TRBJ1-2; 7 bases match TRBD1. Trimming cost V 5 bases and J 6 bases; bases outside gene matches: 12. The germline V gene has CDR1 LGHNT and CDR2 FRNRAP. There are 15 residues in the CDR3. The CDR3: CASGTYRQGSNGYTF. DNA for the CDR3: TGTGCTAGTGGTACTTATCGACAGGGTAGTAATGGCTACACCTTC.

The genes are TRBV30 and TRBJ2-3; tentative D call: TRBD1 (5 bases). The ends were cut back, 2 bases at V and 1 base at J, with 7 bases in the middle. The CDR3 runs to 13 residues. Germline CDR1 and CDR2: GTSNPN and SVGIG (reference sequence). The CDR3 nucleotides read TGTGCCTGGAGTCTAGGGGGCACAGATACGCAGTATTTT. Residues: CAWSLGGTDTQYF.

J is TRBJ1-1 and V is TRBV6-5, with a weak D call TRBD1 (5 bases). With 3 bases removed from V and 0 bases from J, the gap between germline ends came to 8 bases. Germline CDR1 is MNHEY and CDR2 is SVGAGI. The CDR3 spans 14 residues. The CDR3 bases are TGTGCCAGCAGTTATGTGGGGCTGAACACTGAAGCTTTCTTT. Translated: CASSYVGLNTEAFF.

V usage is TRBV5-6 and J usage is TRBJ2-5; 8 bases fit TRBD1. The CDR3 length is 14 residues. Looked up from germline, CDR1 is SGHDT and CDR2 is YYEEEE. Losses at the gene ends were 4 bases for V and 2 bases for J; bases not matched to a gene: 4. The CDR3 sequence is CASSVTGGQETQYF. The CDR3 DNA sequence: TGTGCCAGCAGCGTTACAGGGGGACAAGAGACCCAGTACTTC.

This sequence joins TRBV6-6 and TRBJ1-1, with D tentatively TRBD1 (5 bases). V lost 6 bases and J lost 5, with 16 bases in between. The CDR3 spans 14 residues. Germline V gene lookup returns CDR1 MNHNY and CDR2 SVGAGI (reference sequence). CDR3 residues: CASSRDGGRTEAFF. The CDR3 nucleotides are TGTGCCAGCAGCCGCGACGGGGGTCGGACTGAAGCTTTCTTT.

V usage is TRBV11-2 and J usage is TRBJ2-7, with D perhaps matching TRBD1 (5 bases). Germline assignment: CDR1 SGHAT and CDR2 FQNNGV. The V end was cut by 1 base, the J end by 5 bases, with 9 bases between. The CDR3 contains 13 residues. The CDR3 coding sequence is TGTGCCAGCAGCTTAGGCAGGGTCCACGAGCAGTACTTC. Protein: CASSLGRVHEQYF.

The chain has TRBV7-9 and TRBJ2-2; TRBD1 aligns across 10 bases. The junction had 0 bases not matched to a gene; V was cut back by 5 bases and J by 3 bases. Per germline, CDR1 SEHNR and CDR2 FQNEAQ (reference sequence). The CDR3 has 14 amino acids. CDR3 amino acids: CASSGTGDTGELFF. DNA for the CDR3: TGTGCCAGCAGCGGGACAGGGGACACCGGGGAGCTGTTTTTT.

This clone was seen only once. The chain has TRBV29-1 and TRBJ2-2, with 9 bases matching TRBD1. Germline-derived CDR1 and CDR2 are SQVTM and ANQGSEA. Trimming cost V 6 bases and J 2 bases; bases outside gene matches: 10. CDR3 length: 16 amino acids. This CDR3 reads CSVAGTGKTNTGELFF. CDR3 DNA: TGCAGCGTAGCCGGGACAGGGAAAACAAACACCGGGGAGCTGTTTTTT.

Here the CDR3 DNA reads TGTGCCAGCAGCGCCGGACAGCTGAATGAAAAACTGTTTTTT. It is translated as CASSAGQLNEKLFF. The chain uses TRBV9 and TRBJ1-4; D might be TRBD1 (6 bases). The germline CDR1 and CDR2 sequences are SGDLS and YYNGEE. The CDR3 is 14 amino acids. V lost 3 bases and J lost 5, with 11 bases in between. Combining the CDR3 with reference TRBV9 and TRBJ1-4 gives the whole variable domain DSGVTQTPKHLITATGQRVTLRCSPRSGDLSVYWYQQSLDQGLQFLIQYYNGEERAKGNILERFSAQQFPDLHSELNLSSLELGDSALYFCASSAGQLNEKLFFGSGTQLSVL.

The chain recombines TRBV6-1 with TRBJ2-1, with 11 bases aligning to TRBD1. Germline trimming cut 1 base from V and 3 bases from J; bases unmatched to any gene: 5. Germline lookup yields CDR1 MNHNS and CDR2 SASEGT. This CDR3 is 17 amino acids long. The CDR3: CASSEEEGTGGYNEQFF. CDR3 nucleotide sequence: TGTGCCAGCAGTGAAGAAGAGGGGACAGGGGGCTACAATGAGCAGTTCTTC.

This clone was seen just once. V and J are TRBV9 and TRBJ2-3, with D possibly being TRBD2 (5 bases). Germline CDR1 and CDR2: SGDLS and YYNGEE. V shed 0 bases and J shed 5 bases, with 13 bases lying between them. The CDR3 is made up of 15 amino acids. CDR3 sequence reads: CASSVVAGMGDTQYF. Written as DNA, the CDR3 is TGTGCCAGCAGCGTAGTCGCCGGGATGGGAGATACGCAGTATTTT. Based on the CDR3 plus reference TRBV9 and TRBJ2-3, the full variable domain is DSGVTQTPKHLITATGQRVTLRCSPRSGDLSVYWYQQSLDQGLQFLIQYYNGEERAKGNILERFSAQQFPDLHSELNLSSLELGDSALYFCASSVVAGMGDTQYFGPGTRLTVL.

V gene TRBV28 combines with J gene TRBJ2-2; 7 positions match TRBD2. V trimming: 3 bases; J trimming: 4 bases; junction bases outside the gene matches: 2. The CDR3 totals 14 residues. CDR1 and CDR2 (germline): MDHEN, SYDVKM. The CDR3 DNA follows: TGTGCCAGCAGTTTGGGGGGGAGCACCGGGGAGCTGTTTTTT. This translates into CASSLGGSTGELFF. Filled out from reference TRBV28 and TRBJ2-2, the complete variable domain reads DVKVTQSSRYLVKRTGEKVFLECVQDMDHENMFWYRQDPGLGLRLIYFSYDVKMKEKGDIPEGYSVSREKKERFSLILESASTNQTSMYLCASSLGGSTGELFFGEGSRLTVL.

The gene calls are TRBV14 and TRBJ1-1, with a possible D match to TRBD1 (5 bases). The V gene lost 4 bases and the J gene lost 0 bases, with 9 bases spanning the gap. This CDR3 is built from 14 residues. Germline values: CDR1 SGHDN, CDR2 FVKESK. In nucleotides, the CDR3 is TGTGCCAGCAGCCGACAGAACTTGAACACTGAAGCTTTCTTT. It translates to CASSRQNLNTEAFF.

This chain connects TRBV5-1 to TRBJ2-5; 7 positions match TRBD1. The CDR3 sequence is 13 residues long. The germline CDR1 and CDR2 sequences are SGHRS and YFSETQ. Unmatched junction bases numbered 5, after V lost 4 bases and J lost 5 bases. The CDR3 DNA sequence: TGCGCCAGCAGCATCCAGGGGGTTGAGACCCAGTACTTC. Translation: CASSIQGVETQYF. Looking up the rest from reference TRBV5-1 and TRBJ2-5 gives the full variable domain: KAGVTQTPRYLIKTRGQQVTLSCSPISGHRSVSWYQQTPGQGLQFLFEYFSETQRNKGNFPGRFSGRQFSNSRSEMNVSTLELGDSALYLCASSIQGVETQYFGPGTRLLVL.